The present T cell receptor (beta chain) was sequenced within a study of vaccination effects on CD4 cells after COVID-19. Study summary: Vaccine administered to participants consisted of two doses of either BNT162b2 or mRNA-1273.

Findings and caveats of the study: Clones that were induced by infection or by vaccine showed marked contraction late after vaccination. Few convalescent patients and no early post-infection timepoints were included in the study.

Some clones are missing from TCRdb's copy, which holds only in-frame ones; the method was immunoSEQ multiplex PCR. The sample lists 40,000 to 45,000 clones, around 77% seen once, with 2.5% to 3% in the top ten. Antigen-specific CD4+ T cell clonotypes were called by their expansion after viral peptide-pool culture in ViraFEST. Culturing for roughly 9 days preceded CD4+ T cell isolation. According to the study, vaccine recipients showed no prior SARS-CoV-2 infection and negative nucleocapsid antibodies. Half of the medium was exchanged for IL-2 medium on both days 3 and 7. Details on this clone: Its cognate antigen is unknown.

V gave up 5 bases and J gave up 0 bases; unmatched junction bases: 8. Per germline, CDR1 SEHNR and CDR2 FQNEAQ (reference sequence). The CDR3 covers 16 residues. The receptor comes from a human donor who received a COVID-19 vaccine. The chain combines TRBV7-9 with TRBJ1-2; 8 nucleotides line up with TRBD1. Specimen: CD4+ T cells from PBMCs cultured with HCoV-NL63 spike peptides, collected before COVID-19 vaccination. The CDR3 bases are TGTGCCAGCAGCCCACCGGGACAGGTAGCTAACTATGGCTACACCTTC. Protein product: CASSPPGQVANYGYTF. The full variable domain, rest sourced from reference TRBV7-9 and TRBJ1-2, is DTGVSQNPRHKITKRGQNVTFRCDPISEHNRLYWYRQTLGQGPEFLTYFQNEAQLEKSRLLSDRFSAERPKGSFSTLEIQRTEQGDSAMYLCASSPPGQVANYGYTFGSGTRLTVV.